These 8 T cell receptor beta chains share one sample of origin, sequenced in a study of cytomegalovirus exposure and HLA in healthy donors. It was with 60 Vbeta and 13 Jbeta primers that the PCR ran. The data were produced by immunoSEQ multiplex PCR, yet TCRdb's version contains in-frame clones alone and is incomplete. Counted here are 160,000 or so clones, more than 70% occurring once; the ten biggest clones make up 0.8% to 1.3%. Sequenced sample: PBMCs. The receptor set was obtained from a man between 25 and 39 years old in good health and CMV-seronegative.

CDR3 nucleotides: TGTGCCAGCAGTTCAGGGATGAATGGCTACACCTTC. This translates into CASSSGMNGYTF. The chain links TRBV28 to TRBJ1-2; a possible D gene is TRBD1 (5 bases). V was shortened by 4 bases and J by 6 bases, with 9 bases between the two germline ends. Germline V CDR1 and CDR2: MDHEN, SYDVKM. This CDR3 has 12 residues.

This chain's CDR3 is CASSQSLGPSTDTQYF. The CDR3, as DNA: TGTGCCAGCAGCCAGTCTCTAGGCCCTAGCACAGATACGCAGTATTTT. The chain carries TRBV9 and TRBJ2-3; D is ambiguous. The CDR3 consists of 16 residues. The germline V and J ends were trimmed by 4 bases and 0 bases, with 15 bases remaining between them. Germline V lookup: CDR1 SGDLS, CDR2 YYNGEE. Full variable domain (rest looked up from reference TRBV9 and TRBJ2-3): DSGVTQTPKHLITATGQRVTLRCSPRSGDLSVYWYQQSLDQGLQFLIQYYNGEERAKGNILERFSAQQFPDLHSELNLSSLELGDSALYFCASSQSLGPSTDTQYFGPGTRLTVL.

The chain joins TRBV5-4 to TRBJ2-1; tentatively, D is TRBD1 (5 bases). The V gene lost 0 bases and the J gene lost 6 bases, with 10 bases spanning the gap. This CDR3 region has 14 residues. Looked up from germline, CDR1 is SGHNT and CDR2 is YYREEE (reference sequence). The CDR3 here is CASSLGQFSNEQFF. The CDR3 DNA sequence: TGTGCCAGCAGCTTGGGACAGTTTAGCAATGAGCAGTTCTTC.

The chain is built from TRBV27 and TRBJ2-7; maybe TRBD2 (5 bases). Trimming shortened V by 6 bases and J by 3 bases, and 12 bases separated the two germline ends. This CDR3 is built from 13 residues. CDR1 and CDR2 from the germline V gene are MNHEY and SMNVEV (reference sequence). CDR3 DNA: TGTGCCAGCAGCCTCGGACTCTTCTACGAGCAGTACTTC. Translating gives CASSLGLFYEQYF.

This clone came up once. This sequence joins TRBV7-9 and TRBJ2-5; D gene unclear. The J call is uncertain, as TRBJ2-7 better fits the DNA end. Germline V gene sequence: CDR1 SEHNR, CDR2 FQNEAQ (reference sequence). The CDR3 is 12 amino acids. This CDR3 reads CASSLIDYEQYF. The CDR3 DNA follows: TGTGCCAGCAGCTTAATCGATTACGAGCAGTACTTC.

Comment on this clone: Sequence at one end of the junction differs from germline and may be a read error. This chain uses TRBV7-9 with TRBJ2-3, with D possibly being TRBD1 (6 bases). The CDR3 has 12 amino acids. Germline V gene sequence: CDR1 SEHNR, CDR2 FQNEAQ (reference sequence). The CDR3, as DNA: TGTTCCAGCAGCACAGGGACAGATACGCAGTATTTT. It encodes CSSSTGTDTQYF.

The J gene is TRBJ2-7, the V gene TRBV5-4; D possibly corresponds to TRBD2 (5 bases). Per germline, CDR1 SGHNT and CDR2 YYREEE (reference sequence). Trimming pared 0 bases from V and 5 bases from J, leaving 15 bases between. The CDR3 loop spans 15 amino acids. The CDR3 DNA reads TGTGCCAGCAGCTTGGGTTCGGGGATTTACGACGAGCAGTACTTC. This gives the protein CASSLGSGIYDEQYF.

This chain joins TRBV30 and TRBJ2-7; no clear D gene. Germline V gives CDR1 GTSNPN, CDR2 SVGIG (reference sequence). There are 11 residues in the CDR3. V dropped 0 bases and J dropped 2 bases, with 2 bases sitting between them. CDR3 protein: CAWSVAYEQYF. Written as DNA, the CDR3 is TGTGCCTGGAGTGTCGCCTACGAGCAGTACTTC.